This TCR beta chain is from a study of cytotoxic CD8 clonotypes in ibrutinib-treated CLL. Produced via immunoSEQ multiplex PCR; TCRdb's table is partial and in-frame only. Among 300,000 to 350,000 clones, about 80% were seen once, and the ten largest hold about 6.7%. The V gene lost 1 base and the J gene lost 2 bases, with 6 bases spanning the gap. The CDR3 covers 14 residues. Looked up from germline, CDR1 is KGHSH and CDR2 is LQKENI. The chain carries TRBV18 and TRBJ2-1; D might be TRBD2 (6 bases). This TCR was sampled from a human donor with chronic lymphocytic leukemia. The specimen comprised PBMCs, sampled before ibrutinib treatment. CDR3 DNA sequence: TGTGCCAGCTCACCACGCGGGACCTACAATGAGCAGTTCTTC. This encodes CASSPRGTYNEQFF.